The source of this T cell receptor (beta chain) is a study of cytomegalovirus exposure and HLA in healthy donors. Study-wide results and limits: Based on reports, TCR beta sequences accurately predicted HLA-A and HLA-B alleles for most subjects.

The V end was cut by 2 bases, the J end by 0 bases, with 10 bases between. This CDR3 comprises 16 residues. Germline CDR1 MNHEY, CDR2 SMNVEV (reference sequence). Primers for the PCR totalled 60 Vbeta and 13 Jbeta. This table comes from immunoSEQ multiplex PCR, and its TCRdb copy is limited to in-frame clones, with some not included. The sample carries around 55,000 clones, approximately 80% recorded once. This clone was observed a few times. The target antigen is unknown. Donors sampled were nominally healthy, though unrecorded immune exposures were likely. The sequence derives from a female donor in good health and CMV-seronegative. This rearrangement joins TRBV27 to TRBJ1-4; D gene uncertain. The sample was PBMCs. CDR3 residues: CASSLGTAATNEKLFF. CDR3 coding DNA: TGTGCCAGCAGTTTAGGAACGGCGGCAACTAATGAAAAACTGTTTTTT.